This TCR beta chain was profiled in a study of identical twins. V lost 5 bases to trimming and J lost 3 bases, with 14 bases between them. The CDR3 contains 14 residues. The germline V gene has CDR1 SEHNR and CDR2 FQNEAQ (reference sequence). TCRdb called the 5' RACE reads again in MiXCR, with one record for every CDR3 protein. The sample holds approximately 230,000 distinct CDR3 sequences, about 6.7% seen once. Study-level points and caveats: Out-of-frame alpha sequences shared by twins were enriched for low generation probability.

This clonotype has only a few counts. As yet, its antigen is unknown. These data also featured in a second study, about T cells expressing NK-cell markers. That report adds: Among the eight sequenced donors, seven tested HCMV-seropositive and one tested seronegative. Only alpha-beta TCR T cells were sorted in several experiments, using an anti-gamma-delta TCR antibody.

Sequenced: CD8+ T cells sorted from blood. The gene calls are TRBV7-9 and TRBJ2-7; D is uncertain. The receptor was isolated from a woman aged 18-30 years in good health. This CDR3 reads CASSPPKVIYEQYF. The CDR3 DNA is TGTGCCAGCAGCCCCCCAAAAGTGATCTACGAGCAGTACTTC.